Below are 29 T cell receptor beta chains sequenced from a single sample in a study of OX40 agonist ivuxolimab in advanced cancers. Method: immunoSEQ multiplex PCR; TCRdb's copy keeps in-frame clones and lacks some. The sample consists of fewer than 20,000 clones, approximately 84% of them appearing once. The starting material was CD4+ or CD8+ T cells sorted from blood, obtained in a trial of the OX40 agonist ivuxolimab. The receptors were gathered from an adult with an advanced solid tumor such as melanoma, head and neck, liver or kidney cancer.

V and J are TRBV28 and TRBJ1-1; D remains unclear. Per the germline V gene, CDR1 is MDHEN and CDR2 is SYDVKM. V was clipped by 5 bases and J by 5 bases, with 15 bases between them. The CDR3 consists of 14 residues. The CDR3 coding sequence is TGTGCCAGCAGTCCAGATAGAACGGGAACTGAAGCTTTCTTT. The encoded protein is CASSPDRTGTEAFF.

The J gene is TRBJ1-4, the V gene TRBV19, with D perhaps matching TRBD1 (5 bases). Looked up from germline, CDR1 is LNHDA and CDR2 is SQIVND (reference sequence). The CDR3 totals 12 residues. V was clipped by 3 bases and J by 14 bases, with 13 bases between them. CDR3 in amino acids: CASSIGTSSLFF. The DNA of the CDR3 is TGTGCCAGTAGTATTGGGACCTCCTCCCTGTTTTTT.

V is TRBV2 and J is TRBJ1-2; TRBD1 matches at 9 bases. This CDR3 has 16 amino acids. The germline gives CDR1 SNHLY, CDR2 FYNNEI. V lost 6 bases, J lost 0 bases, and 8 bases stayed unmatched. The CDR3 DNA sequence: TGTGCCAGCAGAGATGGGGGACAGGGACCTAACTATGGCTACACCTTC. Translated: CASRDGGQGPNYGYTF. The full variable domain, its missing parts supplied by reference TRBV2 and TRBJ1-2, is EPEVTQTPSHQVTQMGQEVILRCVPISNHLYFYWYRQILGQKVEFLVSFYNNEISEKSEIFDDQFSVERPDGSNFTLKIRSTKLEDSAMYFCASRDGGQGPNYGYTFGSGTRLTVV.

J is TRBJ2-7 and V is TRBV5-1; 7 bases fit TRBD1. Per the germline V gene, CDR1 is SGHRS and CDR2 is YFSETQ. The CDR3 consists of 15 residues. Unmatched junction bases numbered 8, after V lost 0 bases and J lost 5 bases. The CDR3 DNA reads TGCGCCAGCAGCTTGGCAACAGGGGTGGAGAACGAGCAGTACTTC. It yields the protein CASSLATGVENEQYF.

This clone was seen just once. The gene calls are TRBV7-2 and TRBJ2-7; 10 bases line up with TRBD1. V lost 5 bases, J lost 3 bases, and 10 bases stayed unmatched. The CDR3 runs to 16 residues. The V gene's germline CDR1 is SGHTA and CDR2 FQGNSA. In DNA, the CDR3 is TGTGCCAGCAGCCCGGGGACAGGGGCAGGCAACTACGAGCAGTACTTC. It specifies CASSPGTGAGNYEQYF.

V is TRBV11-2 and J is TRBJ2-3, with D perhaps matching TRBD1 (5 bases). Germline V gene data show CDR1 as SGHAT and CDR2 as FQNNGV. The CDR3 sequence is 14 residues long. Trimming removed 0 bases from V and 3 bases from J, with 7 bases in between. This chain's CDR3 is CASSLEGPTDTQYF. CDR3 DNA sequence: TGTGCCAGCAGCTTAGAGGGGCCGACAGATACGCAGTATTTT.

Note on this clone: The sample contains more than one DNA sequence encoding this CDR3. The chain links TRBV13 to TRBJ1-2, with D tentatively TRBD1 (5 bases). The V end was cut by 5 bases, the J end by 4 bases, with 17 bases between. Germline loops: CDR1 PRHDT, CDR2 FYEKMQ (reference sequence). CDR3 length: 15 residues. CDR3 nucleotides: TGTGCCAGCAGCATACGGCAGGGTCTCGGCTATGGCTACACCTTC. Its translation is CASSIRQGLGYGYTF.

This chain links TRBV9 with TRBJ2-3; TRBD1 matches 12 bases. Per the germline V gene, CDR1 is SGDLS and CDR2 is YYNGEE. The CDR3 extends over 18 amino acids. Trimming removed 0 bases from V and 1 base from J; junction bases left unmatched: 6. The CDR3 DNA follows: TGTGCCAGCAGCGTAGAGGGACAGGGGGCAGGGGGCACAGATACGCAGTATTTT. As protein: CASSVEGQGAGGTDTQYF.

This clone showed up just a few times. V and J are TRBV9 and TRBJ1-3; D ambiguous. Trimming removed 2 bases from V and 4 bases from J, with 13 bases in between. From germline, CDR1 is SGDLS and CDR2 YYNGEE. The CDR3 loop spans 15 amino acids. Here the CDR3 DNA reads TGTGCCAGCAGCGTCGGAGAGGTTTCGGGAAACACCATATATTTT. Translation gives CASSVGEVSGNTIYF.

This clone was observed once. V is TRBV13 and J is TRBJ2-5; D is unclear. The end of the DNA fits TRBJ2-7 better, so the J call may be wrong. Germline V gives CDR1 PRHDT, CDR2 FYEKMQ (reference sequence). This CDR3 has 14 amino acids. The CDR3 region is CASSLGPIPSEQYF. The CDR3 nucleotides read TGTGCCAGCAGCTTAGGACCTATCCCCAGCGAGCAGTACTTC.

Remarks on this clone: An end of the junction does not agree with germline; a read error may underlie this. The rearrangement uses TRBV4-2 and TRBJ1-1; weak D call: TRBD1 (5 bases). The CDR3 is 15 residues long. CDR1 is LGHNA, CDR2 YNFKEQ, per germline. CDR3 loop: CASSQGPGLNIEAFF. As DNA, the CDR3 is TGTGCCAGCAGCCAAGGGCCGGGGCTGAACATTGAAGCTTTCTTT.

The chain employs TRBV27 and TRBJ1-5, with D unresolved. This CDR3 is built from 15 residues. V dropped 2 bases and J dropped 1 base, with 9 bases sitting between them. Per the germline V gene, CDR1 is MNHEY and CDR2 is SMNVEV (reference sequence). In DNA form, the CDR3 reads TGTGCCAGCAGTTTACACAGCGGAAGCAATCAGCCCCAGCATTTT. Protein sequence: CASSLHSGSNQPQHF.

This rearrangement joins TRBV4-2 to TRBJ1-1, with D maybe TRBD1 (5 bases). CDR1 is LGHNA and CDR2 is YNFKEQ in the germline V gene. This CDR3 spans 12 amino acids. V shed 5 bases and J shed 3 bases, with 7 bases lying between them. The CDR3 is CASSLGDTEAFF. CDR3 nucleotides: TGTGCCAGCAGCTTAGGGGACACTGAAGCTTTCTTT.

This chain connects TRBV4-3 to TRBJ2-2; TRBD2 is a possible D gene (5 bases). Trimming removed 1 base from V and 3 bases from J, with 12 bases in between. CDR1 and CDR2 (germline): LGHNA, YSLEER. The CDR3 contains 16 residues. CDR3 sequence reads: CASSQGEASYTGELFF. The CDR3 DNA reads TGCGCCAGCAGCCAAGGAGAGGCTAGCTACACCGGGGAGCTGTTTTTT.

This clone was observed a handful of times. This chain connects TRBV2 to TRBJ2-7; D is perhaps TRBD2 (6 bases). The CDR3 is 16 amino acids. V shed 3 bases and J shed 3 bases, with 18 bases lying between them. In germline, CDR1 is SNHLY, CDR2 FYNNEI. The CDR3 DNA sequence: TGTGCCAGCAGTGAGGGGCGTCCGGGAGCCAACTACGAGCAGTACTTC. Its translation is CASSEGRPGANYEQYF.

The chain uses TRBV6-6 and TRBJ1-2, with a possible D match to TRBD1 (5 bases). V was shortened by 2 bases and J by 3 bases, with 7 bases between the two germline ends. Per the germline V gene, CDR1 is MNHNY and CDR2 is SVGAGI (reference sequence). This CDR3 comprises 13 residues. The CDR3 region has the DNA TGTGCCAGCAGTTACGGCAGGGACTATGGCTACACCTTC. Translating it yields CASSYGRDYGYTF.

The genes are TRBV4-1 and TRBJ1-1; 9 bases are a match to TRBD1. V trimming: 6 bases; J trimming: 4 bases; junction bases outside the gene matches: 9. CDR1 and CDR2 from the germline V gene are MGHRA and YSYEKL. CDR3 length: 15 residues. CDR3 nucleotides: TGCGCCAGCAGGATACAGGGGGCGCTTGTCACTGAAGCTTTCTTT. Amino acids: CASRIQGALVTEAFF.

The chain uses TRBV28 and TRBJ1-2, with 7 bases aligning to TRBD1. With V trimmed by 6 bases and J by 5 bases, 3 bases remained unmatched. Germline values: CDR1 MDHEN, CDR2 SYDVKM. CDR3 size: 12 residues. DNA for the CDR3: TGTGCCAGCAGCCAGGGACAGTATGGCTACACCTTC. Its translation: CASSQGQYGYTF.

This rearrangement joins TRBV20-1 to TRBJ1-1; 9 nucleotides match TRBD1. The germline V gene encodes CDR1 DFQATT and CDR2 SNEGSKA (reference sequence). J was trimmed by 11 bases and V by 5 bases; bases with no gene match: 6. The CDR3 has 11 residues. CDR3 protein: CSAPQGAEAFF. Written as DNA, the CDR3 is TGCAGTGCTCCACAGGGGGCGGAGGCTTTCTTT.

This clone was detected only a few times. The V call is TRBV2, the J call TRBJ2-5; no definite D call. Trimming took 8 bases from V and 0 from J, leaving 13 bases between them. CDR1 and CDR2 (germline): SNHLY, FYNNEI. CDR3 size: 14 residues. The CDR3: CASSPPRYQETQYF. CDR3 in DNA: TGTGCCAGCTCCCCGCCGAGGTACCAAGAGACCCAGTACTTC.

The gene calls are TRBV9 and TRBJ2-1; weak D call: TRBD2 (6 bases). The germline CDR1 and CDR2 sequences are SGDLS and YYNGEE. The CDR3 has 15 residues. The ends were cut back, 4 bases at V and 3 bases at J, with 14 bases in the middle. CDR3 amino acids: CASSPSGASYNEQFF. The CDR3, as DNA: TGTGCCAGCAGCCCCTCGGGAGCAAGCTACAATGAGCAGTTCTTC. The variable domain in full, completed from reference TRBV9 and TRBJ2-1, reads DSGVTQTPKHLITATGQRVTLRCSPRSGDLSVYWYQQSLDQGLQFLIQYYNGEERAKGNILERFSAQQFPDLHSELNLSSLELGDSALYFCASSPSGASYNEQFFGPGTRLTVL.

The chain recombines TRBV9 with TRBJ1-2; D is perhaps TRBD1 (5 bases). Trimming shortened V by 0 bases and J by 5 bases, and 8 bases separated the two germline ends. Germline CDR1 and CDR2: SGDLS and YYNGEE. This CDR3 spans 13 amino acids. Here the CDR3 reads CASSVGQGYGYTF. CDR3 DNA sequence: TGTGCCAGCAGCGTAGGGCAGGGATATGGCTACACCTTC. Based on the CDR3 plus reference TRBV9 and TRBJ1-2, the full variable domain is DSGVTQTPKHLITATGQRVTLRCSPRSGDLSVYWYQQSLDQGLQFLIQYYNGEERAKGNILERFSAQQFPDLHSELNLSSLELGDSALYFCASSVGQGYGYTFGSGTRLTVV.

The chain joins TRBV9 to TRBJ1-1; the D gene is possibly TRBD1 (5 bases). The germline V and J ends were trimmed by 4 bases and 1 base, with 14 bases remaining between them. The CDR3 runs to 15 residues. Germline CDR1 is SGDLS and CDR2 is YYNGEE. Here the CDR3 DNA reads TGTGCCAGCAGCCCCGGTGGGGCGTGGAACACTGAAGCTTTCTTT. It encodes CASSPGGAWNTEAFF.

The chain links TRBV5-4 to TRBJ1-2, with unresolved D. The CDR3 has 15 residues. V was shortened by 0 bases and J by 2 bases, with 11 bases between the two germline ends. Germline V gene data show CDR1 as SGHNT and CDR2 as YYREEE (reference sequence). The CDR3 protein is CASSLDNLMNYGYTF. CDR3 coding DNA: TGTGCCAGCAGCTTGGACAACCTGATGAACTATGGCTACACCTTC.

The gene calls are TRBV15 and TRBJ1-3; the D gene is possibly TRBD1 (5 bases). V lost 5 bases and J 2 bases, leaving 13 bases between the germline ends. This CDR3 has 15 amino acids. Germline lookup yields CDR1 LNHNV and CDR2 YYDKDF (reference sequence). The CDR3 spells CATSGGRTAGNTIYF. The CDR3 DNA is TGTGCCACCAGCGGGGGACGGACGGCTGGAAACACCATATATTTT.

This clone was seen a single time. The J gene is TRBJ2-3, the V gene TRBV7-8; 11 bases fit TRBD2. The CDR3 runs 18 residues. Germline CDR1 SGHVS, CDR2 FQNEAQ. V was clipped by 3 bases and J by 6 bases; unmatched bases: 14. Here the CDR3 reads CASSFFSGGASSTDTQYF. DNA for the CDR3: TGTGCCAGCAGCTTTTTTAGCGGGGGGGCCAGCTCGACGGATACGCAGTATTTT.

The chain joins TRBV2 to TRBJ1-2; the match to TRBD1 covers 9 bases. Trimming took 8 bases from V and 6 from J; bases not matched to a gene: 7. Germline V gives CDR1 SNHLY, CDR2 FYNNEI. This CDR3 comprises 13 residues. CDR3 in amino acids: CASGFGQGHGYTF. Written as DNA, the CDR3 is TGTGCCAGCGGGTTTGGACAGGGGCATGGCTACACCTTC.

The chain carries TRBV6-1 and TRBJ1-4; weak D call: TRBD1 (5 bases). This CDR3 has 13 residues. CDR1 MNHNS and CDR2 SASEGT come from the germline V gene. Trimming took 6 bases from V and 14 from J, leaving 19 bases between them. CDR3 bases: TGTGCCAGCAGCTTCCAGGGTTGGGGAGATCTGTTTTTT. Translated: CASSFQGWGDLFF.

The genes are TRBV30 and TRBJ1-1; 7 positions match TRBD1. This CDR3 region has 15 residues. From germline, CDR1 is GTSNPN and CDR2 SVGIG (reference sequence). V shed 3 bases, J shed 0 bases, and the junction held 7 bases outside the gene matches. The CDR3 coding sequence is TGTGCCTGGAGATTGGGACAGACTATGAACACTGAAGCTTTCTTT. Protein product: CAWRLGQTMNTEAFF.